Reported below is one T cell receptor beta chain. Its target is unknown. Germline CDR1 and CDR2: SGHTA and FQGTGA. Trimming took 1 base from V and 5 from J; bases not matched to a gene: 5. The CDR3 length is 15 residues. Relying on iRepertoire HTBI primers and Arm-PCR of CDR3 regions, the team built TCR beta libraries. TCRdb passed the multiplex PCR reads through MiXCR, listing each CDR3 protein once. The repertoire has over 650,000 distinct CDR3 sequences, about 30% of them found once; the top ten carry around 42%. Time point denoted: persistent/refractory GD, antithyroid drugs over 5 years with positive TRAb. Researchers made the TCR library from RNA that was extracted from PBMCs. These data are taken from a study of regulatory T cells in long-lasting Graves disease. The wider study: With positive TSH receptor antibodies and over 5 years of antithyroid drugs, Graves' disease was considered persistent.

Study observations and caveats: Gene preferences differed: TRBV28, TRBJ1-2, TRBJ2-5 in persistent cases.

The sequenced sample was peripheral blood mononuclear cells (PBMCs), obtained when the disease was refractory, from a patient treated with antithyroid drugs. The chain couples TRBV7-3 to TRBJ2-1, with 7 bases fitting TRBD2. The clonotype originates from a female donor with Graves disease. The CDR3 reads CASSLRLAEHNEQFF. In nucleotides, the CDR3 is TGTGCCAGCAGCTTAAGGCTAGCGGAGCACAATGAGCAGTTCTTC. Based on the CDR3 plus reference TRBV7-3 and TRBJ2-1, the full variable domain is GAGVSQTPSNKVTEKGKYVELRCDPISGHTALYWYRQSLGQGPEFLIYFQGTGAADDSGLPNDRFFAVRPEGSVSTLKIQRTERGDSAVYLCASSLRLAEHNEQFFGPGTRLTVL.